Listed here is a single T cell receptor beta chain. Profiling relied on immunoSEQ multiplex PCR, and the TCRdb table lists in-frame clones only, not all of them. The data show about 94,000 clones, 92% seen once. This sample stems from a study of OX40 agonist ivuxolimab in advanced cancers. CDR3 length: 16 residues. CDR1 and CDR2 (germline): LNHDA, SQIVND (reference sequence). Losses at the gene ends were 5 bases for V and 1 base for J; bases not matched to a gene: 7. The gene calls are TRBV19 and TRBJ2-5; 10 bases align to TRBD1. This TCR derives from an adult with an advanced solid tumor such as melanoma, head and neck, liver or kidney cancer. This sample comprised CD4+ or CD8+ T cells sorted from blood, obtained in a trial of the OX40 agonist ivuxolimab. DNA for the CDR3: TGTGCCAGTAGTTCTCGGACAGGGGGATTCCAAGAGACCCAGTACTTC. As protein: CASSSRTGGFQETQYF.